This TCR beta chain was sequenced in a study of blood T cells in healthy people across ages. Study-wide context: Per every two T cells, about one barcoded beta molecule was captured by template switching.

As for this clonotype: Its specificity is not known.

V gave up 5 bases and J gave up 4 bases; unmatched junction bases: 7. The CDR3 has 16 amino acids. Looked up from germline, CDR1 is MNHNY and CDR2 is SVGAGI (reference sequence). Study results and caveats: Total diversity from one million sequenced T cells was likely underestimated.

Sample-barcoded 5' priming and a J-beta primer mix drove a second PCR of about 7 to 11 cycles. TCRdb re-called the 5' RACE reads through MiXCR, storing one row per CDR3 protein. The sample includes approximately 1,000,000 distinct CDR3 sequences, 45% of them seen just once. This TCR derives from a woman aged 55-69 years in good health. The chain has TRBV6-6 and TRBJ1-5; 11 nucleotides match TRBD1. What was sequenced was blood. This chain's CDR3 is CASSRPGTGGNQPQHF. The CDR3 bases are TGTGCCAGCAGTCGTCCCGGGACAGGGGGGAATCAGCCCCAGCATTTT.